These 27 T cell receptor beta chains were all obtained from the same sample, sequenced in a study of response to subunit inactivated influenza vaccine. TCRdb ran MiXCR on the RT-PCR reads and lists one entry per CDR3 protein. This table holds roughly 570,000 distinct CDR3 sequences, approximately 14% found once. The sequencing used PBMCs from blood, collected roughly 12 days after vaccination. These receptors originate from a man over 45 who received an inactivated influenza vaccine.

The sample holds many counts of this clonotype. The chain links TRBV5-1 to TRBJ2-1, with D unclear. Germline CDR1 reads SGHRS; CDR2 reads YFSETQ. The CDR3 has 14 residues. Trimming cost V 0 bases and J 7 bases, with 11 bases left between them. CDR3 sequence: CASSLEQRRNEQFF. The CDR3, as DNA: TGCGCCAGCAGCTTGGAGCAGCGTCGGAATGAGCAGTTCTTC.

Comments on this clonotype: An end of the junction differs from the germline gene, which may be a read error. The CDR3 here is CAISWITGNEQYF. The CDR3 nucleotides are TGTGCCATCAGTTGGATTACAGGGAACGAGCAGTACTTC. The rearrangement joins TRBV27 to TRBJ2-7, with D perhaps matching TRBD1 (6 bases). CDR3 length equals 13 residues. CDR1 and CDR2 (germline): MNHEY, SMNVEV (reference sequence).

This clonotype came up a few times. The genes are TRBV29-1 and TRBJ2-3; 9 nucleotides align to TRBD1. In germline, CDR1 is SQVTM, CDR2 ANQGSEA. After removal of 6 bases from V and 6 bases from J, the junction contained 7 bases not matched to a gene. The CDR3 totals 13 residues. CDR3 amino acids: CSVGQGLMDTQYF. The CDR3 bases are TGCAGCGTCGGACAGGGGCTTATGGATACGCAGTATTTT.

This clonotype was counted ten times or more. The V call is TRBV5-1, the J call TRBJ2-7; D is unresolved. Germline CDR1 and CDR2: SGHRS and YFSETQ. CDR3 length equals 12 residues. The ends were cut back, 3 bases at V and 6 bases at J, with 10 bases in the middle. The CDR3 region is CASSSQRLEQYF. The CDR3 DNA reads as TGCGCCAGCAGCTCGCAGCGACTCGAGCAGTACTTC.

The chain joins TRBV29-1 to TRBJ2-7; a possible D gene is TRBD1 (5 bases). V was pared by 3 bases and J by 6 bases, with 15 bases between. Germline V CDR1 and CDR2: SQVTM, ANQGSEA. This CDR3 has 13 amino acids. The CDR3 nucleotides are TGCAGCGTTGAGCAGGGTCGTCCCTCCGAGCAGTACTTC. Its translation: CSVEQGRPSEQYF.

V and J are TRBV20-1 and TRBJ1-2; TRBD1 is a possible D gene (5 bases). Germline V gives CDR1 DFQATT, CDR2 SNEGSKA (reference sequence). The CDR3 sequence is 13 residues long. V lost 3 bases to trimming and J lost 5 bases, with 13 bases between them. CDR3 DNA: TGCAGTGCTAGTGCCGGGACGTTTTATGGCTACACCTTC. It codes for CSASAGTFYGYTF.

This clonotype was seen a handful of times. The V call is TRBV10-3, the J call TRBJ2-1; weak D call: TRBD2 (5 bases). Trimming removed 3 bases from V and 9 bases from J, with 15 bases in between. The CDR3 totals 14 residues. CDR1 is ENHRY and CDR2 is SYGVKD in the germline V gene. The CDR3 coding sequence is TGTGCCATCAGTGACCAACTAGAGCCGGGTGAGCAGTTCTTC. Protein sequence: CAISDQLEPGEQFF.

This chain joins TRBV5-1 and TRBJ1-1; 7 bases align to TRBD1. This CDR3 is built from 15 residues. Per the germline V gene, CDR1 is SGHRS and CDR2 is YFSETQ. V lost 0 bases, J lost 1 base, and 3 bases stayed unmatched. The CDR3 sequence is CASSLGGGGNTEAFF. CDR3 nucleotide sequence: TGCGCCAGCAGCTTGGGAGGGGGCGGGAACACTGAAGCTTTCTTT.

This clonotype turned up a few times. CDR3 bases: TGTGCCAGCAGCTTAGAAGGGGGAGGGTCCTACGAGCAGTACTTC. It codes for CASSLEGGGSYEQYF. The rearrangement links TRBV7-2 to TRBJ2-7; D might be TRBD2 (7 bases). This CDR3 spans 15 amino acids. Trimming cost V 1 base and J 1 base, with 11 bases left between them. Germline assignment: CDR1 SGHTA and CDR2 FQGNSA.

There are a few counts of this clonotype. V and J are TRBV6-5 and TRBJ2-7; TRBD2 agrees at 7 bases. The CDR3 runs 11 residues. The junction had 3 bases not matched to a gene; V was cut back by 6 bases and J by 7 bases. CDR1 and CDR2 from the germline V gene are MNHEY and SVGAGI. This CDR3 reads CASSGGWEQYF. The CDR3 DNA is TGTGCCAGCAGCGGGGGGTGGGAGCAGTACTTC.

This CDR3 is CATSTGTGSYNEQFF. The CDR3 DNA is TGTGCCACCTCGACCGGGACAGGGTCCTACAATGAGCAGTTCTTC. The V and J genes are TRBV7-2 and TRBJ2-1; 9 bases fit TRBD1. The germline CDR1 and CDR2 sequences are SGHTA and FQGNSA. This CDR3 has 15 residues. Germline trimming cut 10 bases from V and 1 base from J; bases unmatched to any gene: 8.

This clonotype has only a few counts. This chain uses TRBV25-1 with TRBJ2-5; D is perhaps TRBD1 (5 bases). The CDR3 contains 15 residues. The germline V gene has CDR1 MGHDK and CDR2 SYGVNS. Between the trimmed V and J ends, which lost 1 base and 4 bases, there was a span of 13 bases. CDR3 DNA: TGTGCCAGCAGTGAATGGACAATCAGACGAGAGACCCAGTACTTC. This codes for CASSEWTIRRETQYF.

This clonotype was picked up a small number of times. The chain has TRBV7-2 and TRBJ1-6; TRBD1 aligns across 7 bases. CDR3 length: 16 amino acids. Germline V CDR1 and CDR2: SGHTA, FQGNSA. V lost 1 base, J lost 9 bases, and 9 bases stayed unmatched. The CDR3 DNA follows: TGTGCCAGCAGCTTAGTAGCAGGGGGAAATAGTTCACCCCTCCACTTT. Translated, it gives CASSLVAGGNSSPLHF. The complete variable domain, with remaining parts taken from reference TRBV7-2 and TRBJ1-6, reads GAGVSQSPSNKVTEKGKDVELRCDPISGHTALYWYRQSLGQGLEFLIYFQGNSAPDKSGLPSDRFSAERTGGSVSTLTIQRTQQEDSAVYLCASSLVAGGNSSPLHFGNGTRLTVT.

V gene TRBV5-6 combines with J gene TRBJ2-1; TRBD2 aligns across 9 bases. Germline CDR1 SGHDT, CDR2 YYEEEE. Trimming at V came to 3 bases and at J to 5 bases, leaving 6 bases not matched to a gene. This CDR3 is 15 amino acids long. CDR3 coding DNA: TGTGCCAGCAGCTCCCGACTAGCGGTAAACAATGAGCAGTTCTTC. Its translation is CASSSRLAVNNEQFF.

The chain has TRBV6-1 and TRBJ2-2; D is ambiguous. The CDR3 loop spans 14 amino acids. The ends were cut back, 1 base at V and 4 bases at J, with 7 bases in the middle. Germline CDR1 and CDR2: MNHNS and SASEGT. The CDR3 DNA reads as TGTGCCAGCAGTGAAGGACGCCTCACCGGGGAGCTGTTTTTT. Translation gives CASSEGRLTGELFF.

The rearrangement joins TRBV29-1 to TRBJ2-2; perhaps TRBD1 as D (6 bases). The V end lost 7 bases, the J end lost 4 bases, and 13 bases lay between the germline ends. CDR1 is SQVTM, CDR2 ANQGSEA, per germline. The CDR3 consists of 13 residues. DNA of the CDR3: TGCAGCGCAACAGGGTTAAGCACCGGGGAGCTGTTTTTT. This gives the protein CSATGLSTGELFF.

The chain recombines TRBV20-1 with TRBJ2-3, with a possible D match to TRBD2 (6 bases). Germline V gene sequence: CDR1 DFQATT, CDR2 SNEGSKA (reference sequence). There are 16 residues in the CDR3. Trimming left V 5 bases short and J 1 base short, with 19 bases between. This chain's CDR3 is CSAGGQGGPRTDTQYF. CDR3 coding DNA: TGCAGTGCTGGAGGGCAGGGAGGCCCCCGCACAGATACGCAGTATTTT.

The J gene is TRBJ2-2, the V gene TRBV4-3; 8 nucleotides line up with TRBD2. The CDR3 is made up of 15 amino acids. Looked up from germline, CDR1 is LGHNA and CDR2 is YSLEER. V shed 4 bases and J 6 bases; nucleotides not matched to a gene: 7. Written as DNA, the CDR3 is TGCGCCAGCAGCCGGCTAGCGGGCTCTGCCGGGGAGCTGTTTTTT. Translation: CASSRLAGSAGELFF.

This clonotype was found a few times. V usage is TRBV25-1 and J usage is TRBJ2-1; D call uncertain. CDR1 is MGHDK and CDR2 is SYGVNS in the germline V gene. The CDR3 loop spans 15 amino acids. Trimming took off 3 bases at V and 2 bases at J, with 11 bases between the two ends. Written as DNA, the CDR3 is TGTGCCAGCAGTGAGGCTTTTCGAACCTACAATGAGCAGTTCTTC. Its translation: CASSEAFRTYNEQFF.

V usage is TRBV7-9 and J usage is TRBJ2-4; 10 bases are shared with TRBD1. V lost 5 bases, J lost 2 bases, and 6 bases stayed unmatched. The CDR3 has 16 amino acids. Germline V gives CDR1 SEHNR, CDR2 FQNEAQ (reference sequence). CDR3 loop: CASSLGDRGSKNIQYF. DNA for the CDR3: TGTGCCAGCAGCCTGGGGGACAGGGGCTCCAAAAACATTCAGTACTTC. The full variable domain, in which reference TRBV7-9 and TRBJ2-4 provide the parts outside the CDR3, is DTGVSQNPRHKITKRGQNVTFRCDPISEHNRLYWYRQTLGQGPEFLTYFQNEAQLEKSRLLSDRFSAERPKGSFSTLEIQRTEQGDSAMYLCASSLGDRGSKNIQYFGAGTRLSVL.

The genes are TRBV20-1 and TRBJ1-2; 8 positions agree with TRBD1. CDR1 is DFQATT, CDR2 SNEGSKA, per germline (reference sequence). After removal of 6 bases from V and 8 bases from J, the junction contained 8 bases not matched to a gene. This CDR3 has 12 residues. CDR3 in DNA: TGCAGTGCAAGACAGGGGAATGCCGGCTACACCTTC. Amino acids: CSARQGNAGYTF.

This clonotype was seen a few times. This chain links TRBV7-2 with TRBJ2-3, with D hard to call. Germline V gene sequence: CDR1 SGHTA, CDR2 FQGNSA. The CDR3 spans 15 residues. Trimming left V 5 bases short and J 5 bases short, with 17 bases between. Written as DNA, the CDR3 is TGTGCCAGCAGCGGAATCCGACACCCACTAGATACGCAGTATTTT. The encoded protein is CASSGIRHPLDTQYF. The whole variable domain, remainder taken from reference TRBV7-2 and TRBJ2-3, is GAGVSQSPSNKVTEKGKDVELRCDPISGHTALYWYRQSLGQGLEFLIYFQGNSAPDKSGLPSDRFSAERTGGSVSTLTIQRTQQEDSAVYLCASSGIRHPLDTQYFGPGTRLTVL.

This clonotype showed up just a few times. The chain is built from TRBV20-1 and TRBJ1-2; possibly TRBD1 for D (6 bases). The CDR3 consists of 13 residues. Trimming took off 7 bases at V and 5 bases at J, with 17 bases between the two ends. Looked up from germline, CDR1 is DFQATT and CDR2 is SNEGSKA (reference sequence). CDR3 sequence (DNA): TGCAGTGTTTGGTCAACAGGGATTTATGGCTACACCTTC. Its protein product is CSVWSTGIYGYTF.

This clonotype was detected once. The chain uses TRBV28 and TRBJ2-7; 8 positions agree with TRBD2. Germline CDR1 is MDHEN and CDR2 is SYDVKM. Germline trimming cut 1 base from V and 3 bases from J; bases unmatched to any gene: 2. CDR3 length: 14 amino acids. CDR3 in DNA: TGTGCCAGCAGTTTATTTAGCGGGGACTACGAGCAGTACTTC. Its translation: CASSLFSGDYEQYF.

This clonotype was found a few times. This chain connects TRBV12-3 or TRBV12-4 to TRBJ1-6; D gene ambiguous. The CDR3 has 16 residues. Between the trimmed V and J ends, which lost 5 bases and 7 bases, there was a span of 18 bases. The CDR3 bases are TGTGCCAGCAGTCCCCATGACAAGCTCTGGAATTCACCCCTCCACTTT. Residues: CASSPHDKLWNSPLHF.

This clonotype was detected a few times. CDR3 DNA sequence: TGTGCCAGCAGCTTACAGCGGGGGGGCTTCCGTAATGAGCAGTTCTTC. Its translation: CASSLQRGGFRNEQFF. The rearrangement links TRBV7-2 to TRBJ2-1; 10 nucleotides line up with TRBD2. The CDR3 loop spans 16 amino acids. V was pared by 2 bases and J by 7 bases, with 8 bases of the junction left unmatched. Germline CDR1 is SGHTA and CDR2 is FQGNSA.

In its sample, this clonotype was seen many times. This rearrangement joins TRBV5-6 to TRBJ2-1, with a weak D call TRBD2 (6 bases). This CDR3 is 16 amino acids long. Germline CDR1 SGHDT, CDR2 YYEEEE. Trimming took 4 bases from V and 0 from J, leaving 14 bases between them. The chain's CDR3 is CASSARGVSSYNEQFF. DNA of the CDR3: TGTGCCAGCAGCGCGCGGGGAGTGAGCTCCTACAATGAGCAGTTCTTC.